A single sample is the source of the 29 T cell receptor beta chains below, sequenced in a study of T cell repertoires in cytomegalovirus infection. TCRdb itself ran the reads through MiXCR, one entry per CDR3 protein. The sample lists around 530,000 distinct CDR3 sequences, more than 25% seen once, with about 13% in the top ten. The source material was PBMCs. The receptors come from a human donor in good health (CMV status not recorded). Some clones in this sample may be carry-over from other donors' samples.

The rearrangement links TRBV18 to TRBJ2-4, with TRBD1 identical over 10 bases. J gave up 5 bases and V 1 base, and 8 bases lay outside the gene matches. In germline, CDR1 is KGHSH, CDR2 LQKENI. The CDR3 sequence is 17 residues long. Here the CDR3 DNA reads TGTGCCAGCTCACCACGCCCCCCCGGACAGGGGGAAAACATTCAGTACTTC. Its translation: CASSPRPPGQGENIQYF.

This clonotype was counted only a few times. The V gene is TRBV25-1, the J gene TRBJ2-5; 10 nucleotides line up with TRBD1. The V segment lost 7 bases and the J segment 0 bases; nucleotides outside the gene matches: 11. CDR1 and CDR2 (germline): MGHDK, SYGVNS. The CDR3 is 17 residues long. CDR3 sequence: CASTRTGGTENQETQYF. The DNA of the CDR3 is TGTGCCAGCACCAGGACAGGGGGGACTGAGAACCAAGAGACCCAGTACTTC.

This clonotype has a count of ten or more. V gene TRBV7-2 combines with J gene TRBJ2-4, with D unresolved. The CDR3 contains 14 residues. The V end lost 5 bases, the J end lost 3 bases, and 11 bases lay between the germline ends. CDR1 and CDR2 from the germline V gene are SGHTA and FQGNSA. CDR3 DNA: TGTGCCAGCAGCACCGCCCCAGACAAAAACATTCAGTACTTC. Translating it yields CASSTAPDKNIQYF.

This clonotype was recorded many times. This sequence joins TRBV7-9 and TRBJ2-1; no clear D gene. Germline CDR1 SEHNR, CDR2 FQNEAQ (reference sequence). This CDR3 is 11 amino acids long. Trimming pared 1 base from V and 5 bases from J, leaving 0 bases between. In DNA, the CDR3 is TGTGCCAGCAGCTTAGACAATGAGCAGTTCTTC. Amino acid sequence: CASSLDNEQFF.

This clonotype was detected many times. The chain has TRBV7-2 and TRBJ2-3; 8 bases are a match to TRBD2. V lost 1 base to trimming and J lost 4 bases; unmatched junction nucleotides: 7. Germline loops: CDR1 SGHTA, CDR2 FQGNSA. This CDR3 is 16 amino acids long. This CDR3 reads CASSLGVREGPDTQYF. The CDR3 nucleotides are TGTGCCAGCAGCTTAGGGGTACGGGAGGGCCCAGATACGCAGTATTTT.

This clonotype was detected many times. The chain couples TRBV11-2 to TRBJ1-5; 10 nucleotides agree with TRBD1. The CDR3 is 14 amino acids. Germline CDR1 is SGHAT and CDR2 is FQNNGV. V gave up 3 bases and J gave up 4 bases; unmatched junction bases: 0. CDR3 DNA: TGTGCCAGCAGCTTGGACAGGGGGAATCAGCCCCAGCATTTT. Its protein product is CASSLDRGNQPQHF.

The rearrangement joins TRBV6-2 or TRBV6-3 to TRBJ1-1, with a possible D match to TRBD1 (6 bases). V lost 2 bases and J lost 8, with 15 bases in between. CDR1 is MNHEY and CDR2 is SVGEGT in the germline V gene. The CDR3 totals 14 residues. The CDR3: CASSYRRTAPEAFF. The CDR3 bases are TGTGCCAGCAGTTACAGACGGACAGCTCCCGAAGCTTTCTTT.

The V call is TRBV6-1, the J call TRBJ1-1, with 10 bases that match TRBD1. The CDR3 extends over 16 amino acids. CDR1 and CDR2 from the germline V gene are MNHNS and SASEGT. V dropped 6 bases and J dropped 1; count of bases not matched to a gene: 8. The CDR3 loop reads CASRDRDRGSNTEAFF. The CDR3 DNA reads TGTGCCAGCAGAGACCGGGACAGGGGTTCGAACACTGAAGCTTTCTTT.

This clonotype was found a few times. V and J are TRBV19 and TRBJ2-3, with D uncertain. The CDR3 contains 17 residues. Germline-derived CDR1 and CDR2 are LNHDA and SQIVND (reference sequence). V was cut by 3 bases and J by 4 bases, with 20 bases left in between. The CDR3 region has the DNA TGTGCCAGTAGTATTCCCCGGGCCTTCTCGGACGCAGATACGCAGTATTTT. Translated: CASSIPRAFSDADTQYF.

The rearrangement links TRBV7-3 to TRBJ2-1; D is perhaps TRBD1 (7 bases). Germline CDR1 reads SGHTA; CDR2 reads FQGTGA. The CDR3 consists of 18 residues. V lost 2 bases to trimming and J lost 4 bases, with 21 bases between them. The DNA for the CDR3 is TGTGCCAGCAGCTTACAGGGGGGTAGGACGGGGCCATACAATGAGCAGTTCTTC. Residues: CASSLQGGRTGPYNEQFF. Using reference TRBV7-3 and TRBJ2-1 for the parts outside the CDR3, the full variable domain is GAGVSQTPSNKVTEKGKYVELRCDPISGHTALYWYRQSLGQGPEFLIYFQGTGAADDSGLPNDRFFAVRPEGSVSTLKIQRTERGDSAVYLCASSLQGGRTGPYNEQFFGPGTRLTVL.

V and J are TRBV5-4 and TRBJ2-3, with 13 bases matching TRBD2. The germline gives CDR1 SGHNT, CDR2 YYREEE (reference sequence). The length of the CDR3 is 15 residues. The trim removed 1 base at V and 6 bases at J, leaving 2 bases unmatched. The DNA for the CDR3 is TGTGCCAGCAGCTTGACTAGCGGGAGGGAGGATACGCAGTATTTT. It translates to CASSLTSGREDTQYF.

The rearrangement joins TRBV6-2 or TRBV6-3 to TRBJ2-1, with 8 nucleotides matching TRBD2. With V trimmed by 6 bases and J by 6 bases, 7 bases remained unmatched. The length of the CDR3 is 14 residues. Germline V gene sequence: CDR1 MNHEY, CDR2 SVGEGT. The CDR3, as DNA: TGTGCCAGCAGACGATCGGGAGGGACCAATGAGCAGTTCTTC. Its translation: CASRRSGGTNEQFF.

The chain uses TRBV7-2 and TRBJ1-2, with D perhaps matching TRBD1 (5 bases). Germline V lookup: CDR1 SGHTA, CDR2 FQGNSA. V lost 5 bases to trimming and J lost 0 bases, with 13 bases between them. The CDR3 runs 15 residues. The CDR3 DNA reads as TGTGCCAGCAGCCCGGACGGGGACCCTAACTATGGCTACACCTTC. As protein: CASSPDGDPNYGYTF. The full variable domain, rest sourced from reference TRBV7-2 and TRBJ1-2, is GAGVSQSPSNKVTEKGKDVELRCDPISGHTALYWYRQSLGQGLEFLIYFQGNSAPDKSGLPSDRFSAERTGGSVSTLTIQRTQQEDSAVYLCASSPDGDPNYGYTFGSGTRLTVV.

CDR3 amino acids: CASIQGNEQFF. The CDR3 nucleotides are TGTGCCAGTATACAGGGTAATGAGCAGTTCTTC. The V call is TRBV19, the J call TRBJ2-1; TRBD1 might be the D (6 bases). From germline, CDR1 is LNHDA and CDR2 SQIVND (reference sequence). This CDR3 is 11 amino acids long. Between the trimmed V and J ends, which lost 7 bases and 7 bases, there was a span of 8 bases.

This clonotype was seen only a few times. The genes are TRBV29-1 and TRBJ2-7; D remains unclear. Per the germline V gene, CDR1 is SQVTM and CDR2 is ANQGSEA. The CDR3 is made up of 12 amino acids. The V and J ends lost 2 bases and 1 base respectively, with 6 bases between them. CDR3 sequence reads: CSVEIGSYEQYF. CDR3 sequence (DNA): TGCAGCGTTGAAATCGGGTCCTACGAGCAGTACTTC.

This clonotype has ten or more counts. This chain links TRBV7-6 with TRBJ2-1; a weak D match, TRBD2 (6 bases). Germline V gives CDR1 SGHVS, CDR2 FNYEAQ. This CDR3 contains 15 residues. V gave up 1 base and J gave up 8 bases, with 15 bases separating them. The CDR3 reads CASSLEHWRADEQFF. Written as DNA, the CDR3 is TGTGCCAGCAGCTTAGAACACTGGAGGGCGGATGAGCAGTTCTTC.

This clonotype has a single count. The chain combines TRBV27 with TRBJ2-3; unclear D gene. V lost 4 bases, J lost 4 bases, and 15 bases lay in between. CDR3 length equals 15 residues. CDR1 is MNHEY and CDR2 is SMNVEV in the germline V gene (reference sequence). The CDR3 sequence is CASSSYPTHSDTQYF. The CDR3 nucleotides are TGTGCCAGCAGTTCGTACCCTACCCATTCAGATACGCAGTATTTT.

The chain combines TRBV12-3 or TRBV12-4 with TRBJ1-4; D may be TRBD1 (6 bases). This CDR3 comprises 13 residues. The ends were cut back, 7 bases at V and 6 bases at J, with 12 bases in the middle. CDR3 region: CASMDSRHEKLFF. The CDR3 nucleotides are TGTGCCAGCATGGACAGTCGGCATGAAAAACTGTTTTTT.

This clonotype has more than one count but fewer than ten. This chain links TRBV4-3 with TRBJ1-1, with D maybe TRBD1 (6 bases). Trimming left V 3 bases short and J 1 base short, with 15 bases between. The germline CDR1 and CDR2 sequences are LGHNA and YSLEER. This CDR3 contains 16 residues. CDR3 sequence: CASSQRGGGRNTEAFF. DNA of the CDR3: TGCGCCAGCAGCCAGAGAGGGGGAGGGAGGAACACTGAAGCTTTCTTT.

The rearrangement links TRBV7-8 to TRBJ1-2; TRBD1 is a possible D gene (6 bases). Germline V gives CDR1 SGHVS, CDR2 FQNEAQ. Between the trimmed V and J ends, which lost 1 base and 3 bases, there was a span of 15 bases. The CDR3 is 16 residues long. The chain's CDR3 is CASSLVWYREHYGYTF. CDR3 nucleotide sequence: TGTGCCAGCAGCTTAGTTTGGTACAGGGAACACTATGGCTACACCTTC.

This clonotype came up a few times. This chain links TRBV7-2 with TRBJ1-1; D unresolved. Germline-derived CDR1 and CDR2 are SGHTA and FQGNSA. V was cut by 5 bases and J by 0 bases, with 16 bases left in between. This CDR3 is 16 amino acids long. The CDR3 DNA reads TGTGCCAGCAGCCGACTGCCAGGACGGTTGAACACTGAAGCTTTCTTT. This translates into CASSRLPGRLNTEAFF.

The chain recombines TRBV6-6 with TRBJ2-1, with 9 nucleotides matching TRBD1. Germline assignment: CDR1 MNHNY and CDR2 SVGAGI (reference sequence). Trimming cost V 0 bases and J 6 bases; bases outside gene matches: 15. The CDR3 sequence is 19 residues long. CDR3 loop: CASSYSGTGNVMLRNEQFF. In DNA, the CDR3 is TGTGCCAGCAGTTACTCCGGGACAGGGAACGTGATGCTTCGCAATGAGCAGTTCTTC.

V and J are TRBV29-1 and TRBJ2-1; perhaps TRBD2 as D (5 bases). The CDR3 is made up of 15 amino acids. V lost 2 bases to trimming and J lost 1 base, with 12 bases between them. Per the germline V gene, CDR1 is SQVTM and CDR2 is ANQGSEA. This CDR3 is CSVESSADSYNEQFF. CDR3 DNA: TGCAGCGTTGAAAGTAGCGCCGATTCCTACAATGAGCAGTTCTTC.

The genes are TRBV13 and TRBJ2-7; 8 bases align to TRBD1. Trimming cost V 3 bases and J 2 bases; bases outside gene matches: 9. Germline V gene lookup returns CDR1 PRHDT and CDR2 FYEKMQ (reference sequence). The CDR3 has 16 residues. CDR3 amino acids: CASSFFGQGGAYEQYF. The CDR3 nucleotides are TGTGCCAGCAGCTTCTTCGGACAGGGCGGGGCCTACGAGCAGTACTTC.

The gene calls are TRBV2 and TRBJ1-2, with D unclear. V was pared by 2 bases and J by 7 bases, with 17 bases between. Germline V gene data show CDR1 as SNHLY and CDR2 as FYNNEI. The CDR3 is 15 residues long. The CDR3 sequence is CASSELVLVAAGYTF. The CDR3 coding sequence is TGTGCCAGCAGTGAATTGGTGTTAGTAGCTGCTGGCTACACCTTC.

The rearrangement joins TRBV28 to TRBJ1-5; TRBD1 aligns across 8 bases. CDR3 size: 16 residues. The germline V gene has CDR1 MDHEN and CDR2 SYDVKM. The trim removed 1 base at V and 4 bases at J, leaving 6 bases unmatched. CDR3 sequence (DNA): TGTGCCAGCAGTTTATCGTCAGGGGGCGGGAATCAGCCCCAGCATTTT. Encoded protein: CASSLSSGGGNQPQHF.

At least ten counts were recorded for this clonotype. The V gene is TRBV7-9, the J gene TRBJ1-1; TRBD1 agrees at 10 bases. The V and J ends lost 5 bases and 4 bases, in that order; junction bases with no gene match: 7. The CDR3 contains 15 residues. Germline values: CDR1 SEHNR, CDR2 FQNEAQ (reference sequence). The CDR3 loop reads CASSPGQGVGTEAFF. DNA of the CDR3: TGTGCCAGCAGCCCAGGACAGGGGGTAGGCACTGAAGCTTTCTTT. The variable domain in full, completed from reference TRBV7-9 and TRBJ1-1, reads DTGVSQNPRHKITKRGQNVTFRCDPISEHNRLYWYRQTLGQGPEFLTYFQNEAQLEKSRLLSDRFSAERPKGSFSTLEIQRTEQGDSAMYLCASSPGQGVGTEAFFGQGTRLTVV.

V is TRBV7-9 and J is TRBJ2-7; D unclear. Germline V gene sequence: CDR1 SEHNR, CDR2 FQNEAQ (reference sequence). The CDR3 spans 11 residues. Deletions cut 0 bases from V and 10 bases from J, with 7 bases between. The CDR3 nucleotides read TGTGCCAGCAGCTTAGCTTCCCGACAGTACTTC. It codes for CASSLASRQYF.

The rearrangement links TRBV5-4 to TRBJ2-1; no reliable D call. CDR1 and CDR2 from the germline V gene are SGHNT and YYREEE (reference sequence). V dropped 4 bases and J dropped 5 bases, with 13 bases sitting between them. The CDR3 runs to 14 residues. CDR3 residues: CASSPKNKNNEQFF. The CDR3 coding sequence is TGTGCCAGCAGCCCAAAAAATAAGAACAATGAGCAGTTCTTC.